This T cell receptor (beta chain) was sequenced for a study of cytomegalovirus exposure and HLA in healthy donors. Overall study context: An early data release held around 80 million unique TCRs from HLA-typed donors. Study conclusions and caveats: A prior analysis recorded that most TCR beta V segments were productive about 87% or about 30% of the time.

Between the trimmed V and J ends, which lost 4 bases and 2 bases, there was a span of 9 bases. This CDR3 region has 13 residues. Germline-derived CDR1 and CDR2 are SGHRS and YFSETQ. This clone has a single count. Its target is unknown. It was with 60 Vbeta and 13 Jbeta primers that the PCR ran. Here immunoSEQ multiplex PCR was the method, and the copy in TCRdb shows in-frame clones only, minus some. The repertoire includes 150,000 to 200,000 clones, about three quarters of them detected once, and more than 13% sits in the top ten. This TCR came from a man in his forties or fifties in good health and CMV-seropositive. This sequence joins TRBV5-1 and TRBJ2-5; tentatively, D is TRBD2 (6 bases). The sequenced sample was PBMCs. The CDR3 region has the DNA TGCGCCAGCAGCCCGGGACTGCAAGAGACCCAGTACTTC. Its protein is CASSPGLQETQYF. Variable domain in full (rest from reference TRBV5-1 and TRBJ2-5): KAGVTQTPRYLIKTRGQQVTLSCSPISGHRSVSWYQQTPGQGLQFLFEYFSETQRNKGNFPGRFSGRQFSNSRSEMNVSTLELGDSALYLCASSPGLQETQYFGPGTRLLVL.